This T cell receptor beta chain was retrieved from a study of CD8+ T cells in alopecia areata. Extracted RNA was reverse transcribed into cDNA, the sequencing template. The repertoire was sequenced with immunoSEQ multiplex PCR; TCRdb's copy has only in-frame clones and lacks some. The sample lists roughly 120,000 clones, 30% to 40% occurring once. This CDR3 has 15 amino acids. V gave up 0 bases and J gave up 8 bases, with 17 bases separating them. CDR1 and CDR2 (germline): GTSNPN, SVGIG (reference sequence). Peripheral blood and lesional scalp punch biopsies were taken from alopecia areata patients. This TCR was recovered from a human donor with alopecia areata. V gene TRBV30 combines with J gene TRBJ2-1; D is unresolved. The sample consisted of CD4+ T cells sorted from blood. CDR3 sequence (DNA): TGTGCCTGGAGTGTATTAGCTTCTCAGGCGTATGAGCAGTTCTTC. It yields the protein CAWSVLASQAYEQFF.